This is a list of T cell receptor beta chains from one sample in a study of STAT5B mutations in CD4+ large granular lymphocyte leukemia. TCRdb keeps only in-frame clones here, not all; method: immunoSEQ multiplex PCR. Among some 38,000 clones, about 80% were seen once, and the ten largest hold approximately 0.6%. What was sequenced was CD4+ T cells from blood buffy coats. These receptors all come from a human donor in good health. CDR3s include the opening cysteine and the closing phenylalanine or tryptophan. The D gene is left open where the match is weak. Rows may omit the clone size; those that give it use once, few, many or a size class.

d_call,v_call,j_call,clone_size,cdr3_aa,cdr3_nt
-,TRBV4-1,TRBJ2-1,-,CASSQGHGPYNEQFF,TGCGCCAGCAGCCAAGGACATGGACCCTACAATGAGCAGTTCTTC
TRBD1,TRBV6-1,TRBJ2-2,once,CASRTGTTGELFF,TGTGCCAGCAGGACAGGGACCACCGGGGAGCTGTTTTTT
-,TRBV14,TRBJ1-1,-,CASSQGIGELGTEAFF,TGTGCCAGCAGCCAAGGAATAGGGGAGCTGGGCACTGAAGCTTTCTTT
-,TRBV4-1,TRBJ1-1,few,CASSKERSRVAEAFF,TGCGCCAGCAGCAAAGAACGGTCCCGGGTTGCTGAAGCTTTCTTT
-,TRBV7-2,TRBJ2-2,-,CASSLVMNTGELFF,TGTGCCAGCAGCTTAGTTATGAACACCGGGGAGCTGTTTTTT
-,TRBV27,TRBJ2-1,-,CASSLGRISYNEQFF,TGTGCCAGCAGTTTAGGTAGGATCTCCTACAATGAGCAGTTCTTC
TRBD1,TRBV25-1,TRBJ2-7,-,CASSDTGGSSYEQYF,TGTGCCAGCAGTGATACAGGGGGAAGCTCCTACGAGCAGTACTTC
-,TRBV18,TRBJ2-3,-,CASSPLHGVLTDTQYF,TGTGCCAGCTCTCCCCTACACGGAGTGCTCACAGATACGCAGTATTTT
-,TRBV7-2,TRBJ2-1,-,CASSGEGSSYNEQFF,TGTGCCAGCAGCGGTGAAGGGAGCTCCTACAATGAGCAGTTCTTC
-,TRBV6-5,TRBJ1-5,-,CASSYFRSSTQPQHF,TGTGCCAGCAGTTACTTTCGGTCGAGTACTCAGCCCCAGCATTTT
-,TRBV27,TRBJ1-4,-,CASSRRGNEKLFF,TGTGCCAGCAGCCGTCGGGGTAATGAAAAACTGTTTTTT
-,TRBV7-9,TRBJ2-1,-,CASTLALLSYNEQFF,TGTGCCAGCACCCTCGCCCTACTTTCCTACAATGAGCAGTTCTTC
-,TRBV18,TRBJ1-3,-,CASSSRRDFFSGNTIYF,TGTGCCAGCTCTTCCAGGAGGGACTTTTTCTCTGGAAACACCATATATTTT
-,TRBV11-2,TRBJ2-5,-,CASSPQEGGGTQYF,TGTGCCAGCAGCCCCCAAGAAGGTGGGGGGACCCAGTACTTC
-,TRBV29-1,TRBJ1-2,-,CSAIPPQGYGYTF,TGCAGCGCTATCCCCCCTCAGGGCTATGGCTACACCTTC
-,TRBV7-2,TRBJ2-1,-,CASSLSRGNEQFF,TGTGCCAGCAGCTTGAGTAGAGGGAATGAGCAGTTCTTC
TRBD2,TRBV30,TRBJ2-3,-,CAWSPLAGATDTQYF,TGTGCCTGGAGCCCACTAGCGGGAGCCACAGATACGCAGTATTTT
TRBD1,TRBV19,TRBJ2-3,-,CASSPGQGVTDTQYF,TGTGCCAGTAGCCCGGGACAGGGTGTCACAGATACGCAGTATTTT
TRBD1,TRBV5-7,TRBJ1-4,-,CASSLVQPGQKRNEKLFF,TGTGCCAGCAGCTTGGTACAGCCGGGACAGAAGAGAAATGAAAAACTGTTTTTT
TRBD1,TRBV19,TRBJ2-7,-,CASSIDRGYEQYF,TGTGCCAGTAGTATCGACAGGGGCTACGAGCAGTACTTC
-,TRBV6-6,TRBJ2-1,-,CASSYSFSSIGEQFF,TGTGCCAGCAGTTACTCGTTCTCCAGCATAGGTGAGCAGTTCTTC
TRBD2,TRBV9,TRBJ2-7,-,CASSVGASGSYEQYF,TGTGCCAGCAGCGTAGGGGCTAGCGGGAGCTACGAGCAGTACTTC
-,TRBV19,TRBJ2-5,-,CASSIPERAGQETQYF,TGTGCCAGTAGTATCCCCGAGAGGGCAGGACAAGAGACCCAGTACTTC
TRBD2,TRBV7-6,TRBJ2-1,once,CASSPAFSGAYNEQFF,TGTGCCAGCAGCCCCGCGTTTAGCGGGGCCTACAATGAGCAGTTCTTC
-,TRBV7-9,TRBJ2-7,-,CASSPLGTRSYEQYF,TGTGCCAGCAGCCCTTTGGGGACGCGCTCCTACGAGCAGTACTTC
-,TRBV29-1,TRBJ2-6,-,CSVPAIGLSGANVLTF,TGCAGCGTTCCGGCAATAGGCCTCTCTGGGGCCAACGTCCTGACTTTC
TRBD1,TRBV6-6,TRBJ2-2,once,CASKPGQGKTGELFF,TGTGCCAGCAAACCGGGACAGGGAAAGACCGGGGAGCTGTTTTTT
-,TRBV7-9,TRBJ2-2,-,CASRRAVGDTGELFF,TGTGCCAGCAGACGGGCCGTAGGGGACACCGGGGAGCTGTTTTTT
TRBD1,TRBV6-6,TRBJ2-7,-,CASSYSGQDHSYEQYF,TGTGCCAGCAGTTATAGTGGACAGGACCACTCTTACGAGCAGTACTTC